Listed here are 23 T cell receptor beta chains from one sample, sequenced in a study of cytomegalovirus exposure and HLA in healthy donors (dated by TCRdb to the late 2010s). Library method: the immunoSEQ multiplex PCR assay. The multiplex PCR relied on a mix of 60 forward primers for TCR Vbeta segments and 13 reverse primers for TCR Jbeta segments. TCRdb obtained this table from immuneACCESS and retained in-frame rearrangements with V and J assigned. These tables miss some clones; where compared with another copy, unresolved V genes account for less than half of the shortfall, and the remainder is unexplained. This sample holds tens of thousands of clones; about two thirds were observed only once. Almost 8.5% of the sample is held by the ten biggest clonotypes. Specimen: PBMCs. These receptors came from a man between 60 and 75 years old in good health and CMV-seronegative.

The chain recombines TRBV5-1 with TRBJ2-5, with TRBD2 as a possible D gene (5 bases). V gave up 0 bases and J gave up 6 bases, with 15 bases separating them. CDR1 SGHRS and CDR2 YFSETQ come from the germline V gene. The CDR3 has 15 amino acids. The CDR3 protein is CASSLGVEGYKTQYF. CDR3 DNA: TGCGCCAGCAGCTTGGGGGTTGAGGGCTACAAGACCCAGTACTTC.

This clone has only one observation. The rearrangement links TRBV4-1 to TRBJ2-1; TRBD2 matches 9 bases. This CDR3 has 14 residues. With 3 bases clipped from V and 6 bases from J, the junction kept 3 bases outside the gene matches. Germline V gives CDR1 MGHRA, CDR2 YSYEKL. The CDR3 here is CASSHGGLANEQFF. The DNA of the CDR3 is TGCGCCAGCAGCCACGGGGGACTAGCCAATGAGCAGTTCTTC.

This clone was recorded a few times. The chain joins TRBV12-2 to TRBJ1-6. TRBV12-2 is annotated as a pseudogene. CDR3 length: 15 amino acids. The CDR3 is CASRLGGEVGSPLHF. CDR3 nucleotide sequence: TGTGCAAGTCGCTTAGGAGGGGAGGTGGGTTCACCCCTCCACTTT.

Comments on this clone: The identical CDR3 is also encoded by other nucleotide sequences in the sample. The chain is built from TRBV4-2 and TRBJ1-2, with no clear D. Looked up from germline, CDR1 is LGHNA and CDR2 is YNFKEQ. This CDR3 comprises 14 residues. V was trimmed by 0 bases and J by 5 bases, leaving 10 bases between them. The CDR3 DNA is TGTGCCAGCAGCCAAGAGGGCAGGAATTATGGCTACACCTTC. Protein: CASSQEGRNYGYTF.

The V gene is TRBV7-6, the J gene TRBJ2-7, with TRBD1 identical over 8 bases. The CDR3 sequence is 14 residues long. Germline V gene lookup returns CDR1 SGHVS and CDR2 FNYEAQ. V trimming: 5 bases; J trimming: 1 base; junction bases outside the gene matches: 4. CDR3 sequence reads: CASSPGQVSYEQYF. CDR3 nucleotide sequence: TGTGCCAGCAGCCCGGGACAGGTTTCCTACGAGCAGTACTTC.

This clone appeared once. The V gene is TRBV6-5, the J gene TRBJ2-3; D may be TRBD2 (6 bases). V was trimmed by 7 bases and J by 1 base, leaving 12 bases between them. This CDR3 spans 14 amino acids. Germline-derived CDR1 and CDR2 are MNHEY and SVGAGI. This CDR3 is CASMGGAGTDTQYF. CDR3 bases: TGTGCCAGCATGGGGGGAGCGGGCACAGATACGCAGTATTTT.

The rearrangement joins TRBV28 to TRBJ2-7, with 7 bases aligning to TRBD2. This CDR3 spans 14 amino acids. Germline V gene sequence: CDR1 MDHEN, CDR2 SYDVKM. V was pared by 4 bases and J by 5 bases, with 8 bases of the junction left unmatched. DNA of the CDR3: TGTGCCAGCAGTTCACCCGGGACTACGGACGAGCAGTACTTC. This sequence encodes CASSSPGTTDEQYF.

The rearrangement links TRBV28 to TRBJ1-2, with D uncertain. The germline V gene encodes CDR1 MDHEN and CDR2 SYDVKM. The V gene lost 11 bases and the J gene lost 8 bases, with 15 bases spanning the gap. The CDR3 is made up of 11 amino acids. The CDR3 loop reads CAVGEQRGYTF. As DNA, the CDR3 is TGTGCCGTGGGTGAACAGCGGGGCTACACCTTC.

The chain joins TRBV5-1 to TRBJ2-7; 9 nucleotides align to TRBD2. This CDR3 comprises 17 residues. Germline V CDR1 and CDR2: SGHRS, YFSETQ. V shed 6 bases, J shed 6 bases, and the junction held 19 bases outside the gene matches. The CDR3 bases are TGCGCCAGCACAAGGATCATAGGAGGTGGCGGGGGGGGCGAGCAGTACTTC. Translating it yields CASTRIIGGGGGGEQYF.

CDR3 protein: CASSRTSADTQYF. As DNA, the CDR3 is TGTGCCAGCAGCCGGACTAGCGCAGATACGCAGTATTTT. The chain employs TRBV11-2 and TRBJ2-3, with 9 positions matching TRBD2. The CDR3 sequence is 13 residues long. Germline assignment: CDR1 SGHAT and CDR2 FQNNGV. J lost 4 bases, V lost 5 bases, and 1 base had no gene match. Full variable domain (outside the CDR3, taken from reference TRBV11-2 and TRBJ2-3): EAGVAQSPRYKIIEKRQSVAFWCNPISGHATLYWYQQILGQGPKLLIQFQNNGVVDDSQLPKDRFSAERLKGVDSTLKIQPAKLEDSAVYLCASSRTSADTQYFGPGTRLTVL.

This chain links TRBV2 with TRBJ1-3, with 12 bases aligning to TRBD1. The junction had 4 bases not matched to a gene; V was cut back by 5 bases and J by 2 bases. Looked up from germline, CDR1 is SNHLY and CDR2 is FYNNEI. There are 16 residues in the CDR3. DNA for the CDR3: TGTGCCAGCAGTTTCGGGACAGGGGGCGCTGGAAACACCATATATTTT. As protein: CASSFGTGGAGNTIYF.

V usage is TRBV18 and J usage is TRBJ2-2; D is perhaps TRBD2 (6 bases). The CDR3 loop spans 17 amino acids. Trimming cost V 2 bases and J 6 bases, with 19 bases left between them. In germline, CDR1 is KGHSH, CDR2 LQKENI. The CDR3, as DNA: TGTGCCAGCTCACCAGGGTGGCGGGGCGAGTGGGCCGGGGAGCTGTTTTTT. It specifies CASSPGWRGEWAGELFF.

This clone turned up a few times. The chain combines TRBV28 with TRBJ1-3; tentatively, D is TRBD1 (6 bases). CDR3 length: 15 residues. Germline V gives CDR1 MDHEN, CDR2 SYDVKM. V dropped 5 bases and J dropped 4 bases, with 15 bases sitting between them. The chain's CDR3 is CASSPIHGTGNTIYF. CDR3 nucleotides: TGTGCCAGCAGTCCCATCCACGGGACAGGAAACACCATATATTTT.

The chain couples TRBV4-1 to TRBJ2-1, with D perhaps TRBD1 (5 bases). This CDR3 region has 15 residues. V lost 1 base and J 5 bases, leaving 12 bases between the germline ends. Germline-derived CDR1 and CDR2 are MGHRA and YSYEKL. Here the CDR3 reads CASSQGQRYNNEQFF. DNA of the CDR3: TGCGCCAGCAGCCAAGGACAGAGGTATAACAATGAGCAGTTCTTC.

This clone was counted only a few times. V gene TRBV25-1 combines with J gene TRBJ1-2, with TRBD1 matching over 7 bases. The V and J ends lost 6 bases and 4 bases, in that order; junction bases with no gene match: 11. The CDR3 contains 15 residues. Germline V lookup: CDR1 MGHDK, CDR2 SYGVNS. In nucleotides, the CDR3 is TGTGCCAGCAGACCCGCTACAGGGGCTGTCTATGGCTACACCTTC. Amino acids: CASRPATGAVYGYTF.

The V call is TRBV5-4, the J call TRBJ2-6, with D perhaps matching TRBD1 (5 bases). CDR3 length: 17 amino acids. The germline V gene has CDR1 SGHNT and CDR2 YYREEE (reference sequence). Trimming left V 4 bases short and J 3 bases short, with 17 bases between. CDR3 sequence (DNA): TGTGCCAGCAGCCCGCTCCAAGGGGATGTTGGGGCCAACGTCCTGACTTTC. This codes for CASSPLQGDVGANVLTF.

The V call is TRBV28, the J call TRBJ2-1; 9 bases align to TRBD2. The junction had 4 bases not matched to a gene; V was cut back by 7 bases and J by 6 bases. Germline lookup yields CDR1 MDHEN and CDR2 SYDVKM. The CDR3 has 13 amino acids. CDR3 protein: CASNPAGGNEQFF. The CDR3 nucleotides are TGTGCCAGCAATCCAGCGGGAGGCAATGAGCAGTTCTTC.

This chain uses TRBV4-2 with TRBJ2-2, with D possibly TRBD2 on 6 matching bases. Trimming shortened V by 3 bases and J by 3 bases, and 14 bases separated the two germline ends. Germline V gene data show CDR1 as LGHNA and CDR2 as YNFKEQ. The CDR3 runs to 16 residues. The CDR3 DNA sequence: TGTGCCAGCAGCCAGGGGGACTTAGACCACACCGGGGAGCTGTTTTTT. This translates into CASSQGDLDHTGELFF.

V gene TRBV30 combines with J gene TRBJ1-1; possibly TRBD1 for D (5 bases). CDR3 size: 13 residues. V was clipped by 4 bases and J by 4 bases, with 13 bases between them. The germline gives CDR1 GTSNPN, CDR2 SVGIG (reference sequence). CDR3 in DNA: TGTGCCTGGACGTTCACAGGCTCCACTGAAGCTTTCTTT. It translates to CAWTFTGSTEAFF. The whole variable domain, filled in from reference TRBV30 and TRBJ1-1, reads SQTIHQWPATLVQPVGSPLSLECTVEGTSNPNLYWYRQAAGRGLQLLFYSVGIGQISSEVPQNLSASRPQDRQFILSSKKLLLSDSGFYLCAWTFTGSTEAFFGQGTRLTVV.

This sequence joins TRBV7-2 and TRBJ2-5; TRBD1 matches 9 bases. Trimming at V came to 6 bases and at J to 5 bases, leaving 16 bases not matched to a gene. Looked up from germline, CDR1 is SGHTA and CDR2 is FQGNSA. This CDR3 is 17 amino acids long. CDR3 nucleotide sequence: TGTGCCAGCAGTCCCTTGGAGGACAGGGGCTTTTCGGAGACCCAGTACTTC. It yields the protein CASSPLEDRGFSETQYF.

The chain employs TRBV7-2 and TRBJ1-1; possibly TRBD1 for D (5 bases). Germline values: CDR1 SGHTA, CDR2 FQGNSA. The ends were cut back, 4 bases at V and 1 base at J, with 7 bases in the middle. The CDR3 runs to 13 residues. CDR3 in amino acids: CASSSQGNTEAFF. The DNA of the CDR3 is TGTGCCAGCAGCTCTCAGGGGAACACTGAAGCTTTCTTT.

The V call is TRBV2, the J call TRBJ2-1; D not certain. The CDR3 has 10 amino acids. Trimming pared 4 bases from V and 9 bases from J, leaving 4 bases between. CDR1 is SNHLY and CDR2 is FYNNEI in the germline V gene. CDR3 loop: CASSVVEQFF. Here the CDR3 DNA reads TGTGCCAGCAGTGTAGTTGAGCAGTTCTTC.

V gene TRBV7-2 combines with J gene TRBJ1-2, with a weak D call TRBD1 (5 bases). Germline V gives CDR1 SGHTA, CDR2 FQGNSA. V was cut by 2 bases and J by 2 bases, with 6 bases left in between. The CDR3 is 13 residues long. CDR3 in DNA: TGTGCCAGCAGCTTAAAGGGGAACTATGGCTACACCTTC. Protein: CASSLKGNYGYTF.